This TCR beta chain was recovered during a study of sequential checkpoint blockade in melanoma. Findings and caveats of the study: Tumor T-cell fraction and clonality correlated with PD-L1 and CD8+ counts.

TCRdb keeps only in-frame clones here, not all; method: immunoSEQ multiplex PCR. The repertoire includes 12,000 or so clones, about 25% of them detected once, and about 20% sits in the top ten. With respect to this clone: Its antigen is currently unknown.

Treatment described: randomized to nivolumab then ipilimumab (arm A) or the reverse (arm B). The trim removed 4 bases at V and 3 bases at J, leaving 4 bases unmatched. Germline V gene data show CDR1 as MGHDK and CDR2 as SYGVNS. The CDR3 totals 15 residues. This TCR was sampled from a human donor with melanoma. The chain recombines TRBV25-1 with TRBJ1-1; 11 bases are a match to TRBD1. The sample consisted of tumor tissue (inferred from file names), taken from a patient given nivolumab and ipilimumab in sequence. CDR3 DNA sequence: TGTGCCAGCAGTGGGGGGACAGGGGGTTACACTGAAGCTTTCTTT. Protein sequence: CASSGGTGGYTEAFF.